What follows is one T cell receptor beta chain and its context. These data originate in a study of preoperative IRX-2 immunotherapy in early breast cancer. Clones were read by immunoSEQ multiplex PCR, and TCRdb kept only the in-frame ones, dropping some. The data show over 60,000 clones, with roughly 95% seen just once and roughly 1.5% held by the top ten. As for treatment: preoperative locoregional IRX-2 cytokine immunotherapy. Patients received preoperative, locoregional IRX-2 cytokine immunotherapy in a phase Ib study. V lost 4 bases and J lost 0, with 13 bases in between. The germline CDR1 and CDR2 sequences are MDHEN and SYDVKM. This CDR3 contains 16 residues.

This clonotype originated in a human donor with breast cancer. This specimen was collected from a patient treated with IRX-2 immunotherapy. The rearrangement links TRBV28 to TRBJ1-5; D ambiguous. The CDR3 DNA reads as TGTGCCAGCAGTTGGGTTCAGCGCTATAGCAATCAGCCCCAGCATTTT. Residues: CASSWVQRYSNQPQHF.